This T cell receptor beta chain originates from a study of blood T cell repertoires in COVID-19. Study as a whole: The samples span acute and convalescent COVID-19 from the United States, Italy and Spain. Nucleic acid was either cDNA or gDNA, and it came from T cells, B-cell-depleted T cells, or PBMCs.

As originally analysed: Reference gene primer amplification yielded estimated nucleated cell counts. Measured with immunoSEQ multiplex PCR; TCRdb has only the in-frame clones, and not every one. That table supplies the V and J calls and clone size; D and trimming were determined from the DNA. Counted here are about 360,000 clones, 70% to 90% occurring once; the ten biggest clones make up roughly 2%. Assignment of participants to cohorts was predicated upon participant-reported clinical history. V shed 6 bases and J shed 1 base, with 12 bases lying between them. The CDR3 loop spans 14 amino acids. Germline V gives CDR1 MNHEY, CDR2 SVGAGI.

The sample comprised PBMCs or T cells enriched from blood (not recorded which). V is TRBV6-5 and J is TRBJ1-2; D is unclear. This sequence was found in a woman aged 40 to 55 with acute COVID-19. Here the CDR3 reads CASSRMADNYGYTF. The CDR3 DNA is TGTGCCAGCAGCCGCATGGCCGATAACTATGGCTACACCTTC.